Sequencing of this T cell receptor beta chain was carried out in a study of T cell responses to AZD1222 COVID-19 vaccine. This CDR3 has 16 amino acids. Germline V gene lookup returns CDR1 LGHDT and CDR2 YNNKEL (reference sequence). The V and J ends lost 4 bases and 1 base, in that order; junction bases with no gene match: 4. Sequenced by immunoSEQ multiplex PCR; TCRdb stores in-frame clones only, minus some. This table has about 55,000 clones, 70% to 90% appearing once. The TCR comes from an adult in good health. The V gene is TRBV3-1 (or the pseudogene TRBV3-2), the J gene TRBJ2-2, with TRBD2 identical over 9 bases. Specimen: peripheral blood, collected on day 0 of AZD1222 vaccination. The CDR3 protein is CASSPTTSGNTGELFF. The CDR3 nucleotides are TGTGCCAGCAGCCCGACGACTAGCGGGAACACCGGGGAGCTGTTTTTT.